This T cell receptor beta chain was identified in a study of OX40 agonist ivuxolimab in advanced cancers. The CDR3 has 17 amino acids. V gave up 5 bases and J gave up 4 bases; unmatched junction bases: 7. In germline, CDR1 is SGHTA, CDR2 FQGNSA. Produced via immunoSEQ multiplex PCR; TCRdb's table is partial and in-frame only. The sample carries roughly 52,000 clones, under 85% recorded once. The TCR was taken from an adult with an advanced solid tumor such as melanoma, head and neck, liver or kidney cancer. This sample comprised CD4+ or CD8+ T cells sorted from blood, obtained in a trial of the OX40 agonist ivuxolimab. V and J are TRBV7-2 and TRBJ2-2, with 13 bases fitting TRBD2. Here the CDR3 DNA reads TGTGCCAGCAGCCCGAGGACTAGCGGGAGTCGCACCGGGGAGCTGTTTTTT. This gives the protein CASSPRTSGSRTGELFF.